The 32 T cell receptor beta chains listed next were all sequenced from one sample in a study of a mutant IDH1 vaccine in newly diagnosed glioma. Their specific antigens are unknown. The table came from immunoSEQ multiplex PCR; TCRdb's copy has only in-frame clones and leaves some out. This sample has 45,000 to 70,000 clones, with roughly four fifths found just once. The time point: week 5, during vaccination. The content of each vaccine dose was 300 ug of mutant IDH1 20-mer peptide, and topical imiquimod accompanied it. Sequenced material: PBMCs, taken from a glioma patient whose treatment included an IDH1 peptide vaccine. The receptors stem from a man aged 30 to 45 with glioma.

This chain uses TRBV6-4 with TRBJ2-1, with D unresolved. Germline V lookup: CDR1 MRHNA, CDR2 SNTAGT. The CDR3 runs 13 residues. V was trimmed by 6 bases and J by 2 bases, leaving 8 bases between them. This CDR3 is CASSPFPYNEQFF. The DNA for the CDR3 is TGTGCCAGCAGCCCTTTCCCCTACAATGAGCAGTTCTTC.

This chain links TRBV5-8 with TRBJ2-7; D could derive from TRBD1 or TRBD2 (5 bases each). Trimming removed 4 bases at V and 2 bases at J, with 10 bases between. The CDR3 is 13 residues long. Germline CDR1 and CDR2: SGHTS and YDEGEE. The CDR3 sequence is CASSAMGAYEQYF. CDR3 DNA: TGTGCCAGCAGCGCAATGGGGGCCTACGAGCAGTACTTC. Looking up the rest from reference TRBV5-8 and TRBJ2-7 gives the full variable domain: EAGVTQSPTHLIKTRGQQATLRCSPISGHTSVYWYQQALGLGLQFLLWYDEGEERNRGNFPPRFSGRQFPNYSSELNVNALELEDSALYLCASSAMGAYEQYFGPGTRLTVT.

V and J are TRBV5-1 and TRBJ2-6; 7 nucleotides align to TRBD2. Germline CDR1 and CDR2: SGHRS and YFSETQ. This CDR3 comprises 19 residues. The V and J ends lost 0 bases and 2 bases, in that order; junction bases with no gene match: 11. In DNA form, the CDR3 reads TGCGCCAGCAGCTTGGTGTGGGCGGGGGTTGTTACTGGGGCCAACGTCCTGACTTTC. Protein sequence: CASSLVWAGVVTGANVLTF.

CDR3 coding DNA: TGTGCCAGCAGCTTAGGACCCTTGAACACCGGGGAGCTGTTTTTT. Translation gives CASSLGPLNTGELFF. The chain joins TRBV7-9 to TRBJ2-2; unclear D gene. The V and J ends lost 1 base and 1 base respectively, with 7 bases between them. The CDR3 spans 15 residues. Germline loops: CDR1 SEHNR, CDR2 FQNEAQ (reference sequence).

This chain links TRBV5-6 with TRBJ1-1; D is possibly TRBD1 (6 bases). The ends were cut back, 4 bases at V and 5 bases at J, with 18 bases in the middle. The CDR3 totals 15 residues. The germline CDR1 and CDR2 sequences are SGHDT and YYEEEE. The DNA for the CDR3 is TGTGCCAGCAGCCCCTGGGGGGGCAGGGAGACTGAAGCTTTCTTT. Its protein product is CASSPWGGRETEAFF.

This sequence joins TRBV18 and TRBJ1-1, with TRBD1 matching over 8 bases. This CDR3 region has 14 residues. After removal of 4 bases from V and 7 bases from J, the junction contained 8 bases not matched to a gene. The V gene's germline CDR1 is KGHSH and CDR2 LQKENI. The CDR3 DNA is TGTGCCAGCTCACTGCGCCGGGACAGGCTTGAAGCTTTCTTT. Translating it yields CASSLRRDRLEAFF.

V usage is TRBV18 and J usage is TRBJ1-2; 8 nucleotides agree with TRBD1. The germline V gene has CDR1 KGHSH and CDR2 LQKENI. The CDR3 extends over 15 amino acids. V lost 6 bases to trimming and J lost 5 bases; unmatched junction nucleotides: 11. The CDR3 is CASSPNTGTGYGYTF. The CDR3 nucleotides read TGTGCCAGCTCCCCCAATACCGGGACAGGATATGGCTACACCTTC. Full variable domain (outside the CDR3, taken from reference TRBV18 and TRBJ1-2): NAGVMQNPRHLVRRRGQEARLRCSPMKGHSHVYWYRQLPEEGLKFMVYLQKENIIDESGMPKERFSAEFPKEGPSILRIQQVVRGDSAAYFCASSPNTGTGYGYTFGSGTRLTVV.

This chain links TRBV7-8 with TRBJ1-2, with D tentatively TRBD1 (5 bases). Trimming stripped 1 base from V and 5 bases from J, with 11 bases between. The CDR3 has 14 residues. CDR1 is SGHVS, CDR2 FQNEAQ, per germline. The CDR3 DNA is TGTGCCAGCAGCTTAGTCAGGGAGGTGTATGGCTACACCTTC. Translating it yields CASSLVREVYGYTF. Looking up the rest from reference TRBV7-8 and TRBJ1-2 gives the full variable domain: GAGVSQSPRYKVAKRGQDVALRCDPISGHVSLFWYQQALGQGPEFLTYFQNEAQLDKSGLPSDRFFAERPEGSVSTLKIQRTQQEDSAVYLCASSLVREVYGYTFGSGTRLTVV.

The V and J genes are TRBV6-1 and TRBJ2-3, with D possibly matching TRBD2 (5 bases). Germline CDR1 MNHNS, CDR2 SASEGT. There are 13 residues in the CDR3. Trimming removed 7 bases at V and 0 bases at J, with 8 bases between. The CDR3 bases are TGTGCCAGCATGGGAGCCAGCACAGATACGCAGTATTTT. Translation: CASMGASTDTQYF.

This rearrangement joins TRBV6-1 to TRBJ1-1; the D is unclear. The germline gives CDR1 MNHNS, CDR2 SASEGT. The CDR3 totals 13 residues. V lost 2 bases to trimming and J lost 4 bases, with 8 bases between them. The CDR3 region has the DNA TGTGCCAGCAGTGAACGCGGTTTCACTGAAGCTTTCTTT. Its protein is CASSERGFTEAFF.

CDR3 in amino acids: CASSGRRGNTDTQYF. The CDR3 region has the DNA TGTGCCAGCAGCGGGCGTAGGGGCAACACAGATACGCAGTATTTT. This chain links TRBV5-4 with TRBJ2-3; D possibly corresponds to TRBD1 (5 bases). V gave up 4 bases and J gave up 2 bases, with 14 bases separating them. The germline CDR1 and CDR2 sequences are SGHNT and YYREEE (reference sequence). This CDR3 is 15 amino acids long.

The rearrangement uses TRBV7-8 and TRBJ1-5; 7 bases are a match to TRBD1. This CDR3 contains 14 residues. V trimming: 5 bases; J trimming: 5 bases; junction bases outside the gene matches: 6. Looked up from germline, CDR1 is SGHVS and CDR2 is FQNEAQ. The CDR3 spells CASSKTGQDQPQHF. In DNA form, the CDR3 reads TGTGCCAGCAGCAAGACAGGGCAGGATCAGCCCCAGCATTTT.

The chain has TRBV4-2 and TRBJ2-3, with 9 bases fitting TRBD2. The CDR3 length is 16 residues. V was pared by 0 bases and J by 7 bases, with 8 bases of the junction left unmatched. CDR1 LGHNA and CDR2 YNFKEQ come from the germline V gene. In DNA, the CDR3 is TGTGCCAGCAGCCAAGAAGGGCGGGGGGGCCTATATACGCAGTATTTT. Residues: CASSQEGRGGLYTQYF.

The gene calls are TRBV6-5 and TRBJ2-1; maybe TRBD1 (6 bases). V was shortened by 6 bases and J by 4 bases, with 16 bases between the two germline ends. Germline CDR1 MNHEY, CDR2 SVGAGI. The CDR3 is 15 residues long. Here the CDR3 DNA reads TGTGCCAGCAGACGGGGTGGGACACAATACAATGAGCAGTTCTTC. It codes for CASRRGGTQYNEQFF.

The J gene is TRBJ1-2, the V gene TRBV21-1; the D call TRBD1 from the table was never checked on the DNA. TRBV21-1 is an annotated pseudogene. The CDR3 totals 16 residues. The CDR3 loop is CASSKGQGIDPYGYTF. The CDR3 coding sequence is TGTGCCAGCAGCAAGGGACAGGGCATAGATCCCTATGGCTACACCTTC.

The chain combines TRBV16 with TRBJ1-5; 9 nucleotides line up with TRBD1. Unmatched junction bases numbered 3, after V lost 3 bases and J lost 3 bases. CDR1 KGHSY and CDR2 FQNENV come from the germline V gene. The CDR3 has 15 residues. Here the CDR3 DNA reads TGTGCCAGCAGCCAGGGGACAGGGTACAATCAGCCCCAGCATTTT. Amino acid sequence: CASSQGTGYNQPQHF.

The rearrangement joins TRBV4-2 to TRBJ2-7; maybe TRBD2 (6 bases). Germline loops: CDR1 LGHNA, CDR2 YNFKEQ. The CDR3 totals 12 residues. Trimming stripped 4 bases from V and 6 bases from J, with 10 bases between. CDR3: CASSPTGSEQYF. The CDR3 bases are TGTGCCAGCAGCCCCACCGGGAGCGAGCAGTACTTC.

This clone has more than one count but fewer than ten. This chain uses TRBV7-2 with TRBJ1-5; no clear D gene. The CDR3 runs to 15 residues. Trimming took off 1 base at V and 9 bases at J, with 16 bases between the two ends. The germline V gene encodes CDR1 SGHTA and CDR2 FQGNSA. The CDR3 loop is CASSLERAGGLPQHF. CDR3 bases: TGTGCCAGCAGCTTAGAGAGGGCAGGTGGATTGCCCCAGCATTTT.

Here the CDR3 reads CSATGGARYGYTF. The CDR3 DNA reads TGCAGCGCCACAGGGGGAGCCCGCTATGGCTACACCTTC. V gene TRBV29-1 combines with J gene TRBJ1-2; 8 bases align to TRBD1. The V segment lost 7 bases and the J segment 4 bases; nucleotides outside the gene matches: 8. This CDR3 comprises 13 residues. In germline, CDR1 is SQVTM, CDR2 ANQGSEA.

Here the CDR3 DNA reads TGTGCCAGCTCGGACAGGGGGCACTCACCCCTCCACTTT. It encodes CASSDRGHSPLHF. The chain couples TRBV19 to TRBJ1-6, with 11 bases lining up with TRBD1. CDR3 size: 13 residues. Germline trimming cut 9 bases from V and 10 bases from J; bases unmatched to any gene: 5. The germline V gene encodes CDR1 LNHDA and CDR2 SQIVND (reference sequence).

The J gene is TRBJ1-2, the V gene TRBV9; maybe TRBD1 (5 bases). This CDR3 has 15 residues. Germline values: CDR1 SGDLS, CDR2 YYNGEE. The V and J ends lost 3 bases and 7 bases respectively, with 19 bases between them. The CDR3 coding sequence is TGTGCCAGCAGCGACCTGGGACGGTCGGTGGCTGGCTACACCTTC. It is translated as CASSDLGRSVAGYTF.

This chain uses TRBV18 with TRBJ2-5; D is unresolved. Trimming pared 6 bases from V and 5 bases from J, leaving 10 bases between. The CDR3 has 12 amino acids. Germline CDR1 KGHSH, CDR2 LQKENI. The CDR3 bases are TGTGCCAGCTCTTACTCGCGGGAGACCCAGTACTTC. This gives the protein CASSYSRETQYF.

This clone was recorded a few times. CDR3 in DNA: TGTGCCAGCAAAGAGGGACAGGGGGCCACTGAAGCTTTCTTT. It encodes CASKEGQGATEAFF. The genes are TRBV9 and TRBJ1-1, with 12 bases fitting TRBD1. Germline-derived CDR1 and CDR2 are SGDLS and YYNGEE. The CDR3 totals 14 residues. V gave up 6 bases and J gave up 4 bases; unmatched junction bases: 4.

The rearrangement links TRBV19 to TRBJ2-7; tentative D call: TRBD1 (5 bases). CDR1 and CDR2 from the germline V gene are LNHDA and SQIVND (reference sequence). V was clipped by 6 bases and J by 1 base, with 10 bases between them. This CDR3 has 13 residues. This CDR3 is CASRGLLSYEQYF. CDR3 DNA: TGTGCCAGTAGGGGGCTGCTTTCCTACGAGCAGTACTTC. The variable domain in full, with the rest retrieved from reference TRBV19 and TRBJ2-7, is DGGITQSPKYLFRKEGQNVTLSCEQNLNHDAMYWYRQDPGQGLRLIYYSQIVNDFQKGDIAEGYSVSREKKESFPLTVTSAQKNPTAFYLCASRGLLSYEQYFGPGTRLTVT.

The chain has TRBV6-5 and TRBJ1-3, with 8 nucleotides matching TRBD1. Unmatched junction bases numbered 4, after V lost 4 bases and J lost 2 bases. This CDR3 is 15 amino acids long. Germline V CDR1 and CDR2: MNHEY, SVGAGI. The CDR3 loop reads CASSSDRATGNTIYF. The CDR3 DNA reads TGTGCCAGCAGTTCGGACAGGGCTACTGGAAACACCATATATTTT.

The count of this clone is one. The chain is built from TRBV27 and TRBJ2-5; 10 bases line up with TRBD2. Germline loops: CDR1 MNHEY, CDR2 SMNVEV (reference sequence). Losses at the gene ends were 4 bases for V and 3 bases for J; bases not matched to a gene: 2. The CDR3 contains 14 residues. The CDR3 sequence is CASSSGLAEETQYF. CDR3 nucleotides: TGTGCCAGCAGTTCTGGACTAGCGGAAGAGACCCAGTACTTC.

This rearrangement joins TRBV6-6 to TRBJ1-4; TRBD1 matches at 7 bases. Looked up from germline, CDR1 is MNHNY and CDR2 is SVGAGI (reference sequence). The CDR3 runs 15 residues. The trim removed 5 bases at V and 2 bases at J, leaving 5 bases unmatched. The CDR3 is CASSQSTGTNEKLFF. In DNA, the CDR3 is TGTGCCAGCAGTCAGTCGACAGGGACTAATGAAAAACTGTTTTTT.

The chain combines TRBV11-2 with TRBJ1-1, with D maybe TRBD1 (5 bases). The CDR3 loop spans 15 amino acids. Germline lookup yields CDR1 SGHAT and CDR2 FQNNGV. Between the trimmed V and J ends, which lost 5 bases and 2 bases, there was a span of 15 bases. CDR3 protein: CASSPSGRTNTEAFF. The CDR3 region has the DNA TGTGCCAGCAGCCCGTCGGGCAGGACAAACACTGAAGCTTTCTTT.

J is TRBJ2-1 and V is TRBV27; the D call may be TRBD1 or TRBD2 (6 bases each). CDR3 length: 20 amino acids. CDR1 and CDR2 from the germline V gene are MNHEY and SMNVEV (reference sequence). V was cut by 5 bases and J by 8 bases, with 34 bases left in between. The DNA for the CDR3 is TGTGCCAGCAGTGTAACCTTAGTGGGGGGCGGCAGGGGATTTGCATATGAGCAGTTCTTC. It is translated as CASSVTLVGGGRGFAYEQFF.

J is TRBJ2-5 and V is TRBV27; TRBD2 is a possible D gene (7 bases). V dropped 5 bases and J dropped 11 bases, with 21 bases sitting between them. Germline lookup yields CDR1 MNHEY and CDR2 SMNVEV (reference sequence). The CDR3 sequence is 14 residues long. The CDR3 DNA sequence: TGTGCCAGCAGTCCTAGGGGGACGGCGGGGGAGCAGTACTTC. As protein: CASSPRGTAGEQYF.

V is TRBV7-8 and J is TRBJ1-2, with 8 bases lining up with TRBD1. Germline V CDR1 and CDR2: SGHVS, FQNEAQ. This CDR3 comprises 13 residues. With V trimmed by 5 bases and J by 4 bases, 3 bases remained unmatched. The CDR3 DNA sequence: TGTGCCAGCAGCCCGGACAGGGCCTATGGCTACACCTTC. Protein sequence: CASSPDRAYGYTF. The variable domain in full, completed from reference TRBV7-8 and TRBJ1-2, reads GAGVSQSPRYKVAKRGQDVALRCDPISGHVSLFWYQQALGQGPEFLTYFQNEAQLDKSGLPSDRFFAERPEGSVSTLKIQRTQQEDSAVYLCASSPDRAYGYTFGSGTRLTVV.

The chain uses TRBV7-2 and TRBJ2-1; unclear D gene. There are 11 residues in the CDR3. The germline V and J ends were trimmed by 5 bases and 7 bases, with 6 bases remaining between them. CDR1 and CDR2 (germline): SGHTA, FQGNSA. In DNA, the CDR3 is TGTGCCAGCAGCCCAGTTAATGAGCAGTTCTTC. The encoded protein is CASSPVNEQFF.